The clone carrying this T cell receptor beta chain was recorded a few times. Replicate PCRs run on unsorted PBMC used approximately 0.3 ug DNA, which was approximately 29,000 T cell genomes. Assay used: immunoSEQ multiplex PCR; TCRdb lists only in-frame clones, some missing. The sample lists hundreds of thousands of clones; just over 75% were seen once. The data belong to a study of shared clonotypes between healthy human individuals. The sequenced material came from PBMCs. The receptor was isolated from a woman aged 40 to 49 in good health. Some clones in this sample may be carry-over from other donors' samples.

The chain's CDR3 is CASSPDRAEQYF. Here the CDR3 DNA reads TGTGCCAGCAGCCCCGACAGGGCCGAGCAGTACTTC. The chain couples TRBV7-8 to TRBJ2-5; 7 positions match TRBD1. The J call may be incorrect, as the DNA end agrees better with TRBJ2-7. Germline-derived CDR1 and CDR2 are SGHVS and FQNEAQ. The CDR3 has 12 amino acids.